A selection of T cell receptor beta chains follows, all from one sample in a study of graft-versus-host responses after intestinal transplantation. Measured with immunoSEQ multiplex PCR; TCRdb has only the in-frame clones, and not every one. The sample yields some 15,000 clones, about 95% seen once. Here the sequenced sample was PBMCs, taken 9 days after transplant. The receptors were sampled from a human patient who received an intestinal transplant, so some T cells may come from the graft donor. Both conserved end residues are part of each CDR3. The D gene is left open where the match is weak. Some rows have no size entry. The others give once, few or many, or a class for an expanded clone.

CDR3nt | CDR3aa | d_gene | abundance | j_gene | v_gene
TGTGCCAGCAGTTACGGAATACAGAATGAAAAACTGTTTTTT | CASSYGIQNEKLFF | - | - | TRBJ1-4 | TRBV6-5
TGCGCCAGCAGCCAAGCCTCGCATATCCAGCCCCAGCATTTT | CASSQASHIQPQHF | - | once | TRBJ1-5 | TRBV4-1
TGTGCCAGCAGCTACACCGGGACTAGCGGGACAGATACGCAGTATTTT | CASSYTGTSGTDTQYF | TRBD2 | - | TRBJ2-3 | TRBV5-6
TGTGCCAGCAGCTACGGACTAGTCGAAGAGACCCAGTACTTC | CASSYGLVEETQYF | TRBD2 | - | TRBJ2-5 | TRBV7-9
TGTGCCAGCAGCCAAGAACGAGCAGGGAACGGGGCTAACTATGGCTACACCTTC | CASSQERAGNGANYGYTF | - | - | TRBJ1-2 | TRBV4-2
TGTGCCAGCATCCCCAAGCAGGGGCGGAGCTCCTACAATGAGCAGTTCTTC | CASIPKQGRSSYNEQFF | - | once | TRBJ2-1 | TRBV28
TGTGCCAGCAGCGCGCCCGTCGGGGTACCCTATGGCTACACCTTC | CASSAPVGVPYGYTF | - | - | TRBJ1-2 | TRBV11-2
TGTGCCAGCAGCATGGGACGTCGGGCTGAAAAACTGTTTTTT | CASSMGRRAEKLFF | - | - | TRBJ1-4 | TRBV9
TGCGCCAGTTTATCTGGGGCCAACGTCCTGACTTTC | CASLSGANVLTF | - | - | TRBJ2-6 | TRBV5-1
TGTGCCAGCAGCAGAAACCTCGGCCGCCACGAGCAGTACTTC | CASSRNLGRHEQYF | - | few | TRBJ2-7 | TRBV6-1
TGTGCCAGTTCGAACACCGGGGAGCTGTTTTTT | CASSNTGELFF | - | - | TRBJ2-2 | TRBV19
TGTGCAAGTCGCCGGACTAGCGGGAGCTCCTACGAGCAGTACTTC | CASRRTSGSSYEQYF | - | - | TRBJ2-7 | TRBV12-2
TGTGCCTGGAGTGGAGGGGGCACTGAAGCTTTCTTT | CAWSGGGTEAFF | - | - | TRBJ1-1 | TRBV30
TGTGCCAGCAGCTTGGGACAGACCAACCAAGAGACCCAGTACTTC | CASSLGQTNQETQYF | - | - | TRBJ2-5 | TRBV5-4
TGCGCCAGCAGCCAATACAGCAATCAGCCCCAGCATTTT | CASSQYSNQPQHF | - | - | TRBJ1-5 | TRBV4-1
TGTGCCAGCAGCCAGGACCTAGCGCCCGGGGAGCTGTTTTTT | CASSQDLAPGELFF | - | - | TRBJ2-2 | TRBV14
TGTGCCAGCAGAGTTACAGGGTCCGACTATGGCTACACCTTC | CASRVTGSDYGYTF | - | - | TRBJ1-2 | TRBV6-5
TGTGCCAGCAGTTTATTACAGTCCAATGAGCAGTTCTTC | CASSLLQSNEQFF | - | - | TRBJ2-1 | TRBV28
TGTGCCAGCAGCTTTACAGACCTTAGTGAGACCCAGTACTTC | CASSFTDLSETQYF | - | few | TRBJ2-5 | TRBV7-2
TGTGCCAGTCGGGCACAGGGATCCCACGAGCAGTACTTC | CASRAQGSHEQYF | - | - | TRBJ2-7 | TRBV28
TGTGCCAGCAGCTCGGGACTAGCGGCGCAAGAGACCCAGTACTTC | CASSSGLAAQETQYF | TRBD2 | - | TRBJ2-5 | TRBV7-9
TGTGCCAGCAGTGAAGGGGGCAGTCCCCCCGATACGCAGTATTTT | CASSEGGSPPDTQYF | - | - | TRBJ2-3 | TRBV6-1
TGTGCCAGCAGCTTAGCGCTCAGCGGTGGAGCTTTCTTT | CASSLALSGGAFF | - | once | TRBJ1-1 | TRBV7-9
TGTGCCAGCAGCTTAAGCGCGGATGGCACAGATACGCAGTATTTT | CASSLSADGTDTQYF | - | - | TRBJ2-3 | TRBV13
TGTGCCAGCAGTCCTGGCCCAGGGAATAGCAATCAGCCCCAGCATTTT | CASSPGPGNSNQPQHF | - | - | TRBJ1-5 | TRBV6-6
TGTGCCAGTAGTATAGTTCCGGTGGACTATCAGCCCCAGCATTTT | CASSIVPVDYQPQHF | - | once | TRBJ1-5 | TRBV19
TGTGCCAGCGGTAGCGGGAGCTCCTACAATGAGCAGTTCTTC | CASGSGSSYNEQFF | TRBD2 | - | TRBJ2-1 | TRBV13
TGCGCCAGCAGCCAAAGGGGGTTGGGGGAGACCCAGTACTTC | CASSQRGLGETQYF | - | - | TRBJ2-5 | TRBV10-1
TGTGCCAGCAGCCAAGTTTGGACTGCTAGCCCCTACAATGAGCAGTTCTTC | CASSQVWTASPYNEQFF | - | - | TRBJ2-1 | TRBV14
TGTGCCAGCAGCGTAGGGAGTGGAGGGGGCGGCTACACCTTC | CASSVGSGGGGYTF | TRBD1 | - | TRBJ1-2 | TRBV9
TGTGCCAGTAGTATAGTTTCAGTACTCGAGAGCTCCTACAATGAGCAGTTCTTC | CASSIVSVLESSYNEQFF | - | - | TRBJ2-1 | TRBV19
TGTGCCAGCAGTGACCGGACAGTTCGGTTCTTC | CASSDRTVRFF | - | once | TRBJ2-1 | TRBV2
TGCGCCAGCAGCCAAGATCGAGACCCGCGGAACTTCTTC | CASSQDRDPRNFF | - | - | TRBJ2-1 | TRBV4-1
TGTGCTAGCAGTCCCAGGGGGATTGTAAAGGACCAAGAGACCCAGTACTTC | CASSPRGIVKDQETQYF | TRBD1 | - | TRBJ2-5 | TRBV7-7
TGTGCCAGTAGACAGGGGGGAGGTACTGAAGCTTTCTTT | CASRQGGGTEAFF | TRBD1 | - | TRBJ1-1 | TRBV19
TGTGCCAGCAGCCCCATCGCTAGCGGGGGTAGCTCCTACAATGAGCAGTTCTTC | CASSPIASGGSSYNEQFF | TRBD2 | - | TRBJ2-1 | TRBV13
TGTGCCAGCAGCTTAGGGTTAGGGACAGGGGGTGGCGGTGAGCAGTTCTTC | CASSLGLGTGGGGEQFF | TRBD1 | - | TRBJ2-1 | TRBV11-2
TGTGCCAGCAGTTTACTGCCAGGGCGGAACACCGGGGAGCTGTTTTTT | CASSLLPGRNTGELFF | - | - | TRBJ2-2 | TRBV27
TGCAGCGCCGGGGGGGGACAGGGTGAAAACATTCAGTACTTC | CSAGGGQGENIQYF | - | - | TRBJ2-4 | TRBV29-1
TGTGCTAGCAGCCCCGGACCGGTGGCGGAGACCCAGTACTTC | CASSPGPVAETQYF | - | once | TRBJ2-5 | TRBV7-7
TGTGCCAGCAGCTCGCCCCTTGAGGAAAAACTGTTTTTT | CASSSPLEEKLFF | - | - | TRBJ1-4 | TRBV5-6
TGTGCCAGCAGCTTAGACCCGGACAGCTACAATGAGCAGTTCTTC | CASSLDPDSYNEQFF | - | once | TRBJ2-1 | TRBV11-3
TGTGCCTGGAGTCCAGGGGCTGGGGCCAACGTCCTGACTTTC | CAWSPGAGANVLTF | - | - | TRBJ2-6 | TRBV30
TGTGCCAGCAGGCTAGGAGGGAACACTGAAGCTTTCTTT | CASRLGGNTEAFF | - | - | TRBJ1-1 | TRBV6-5
TGTGCCAGCAGCTACCGGGACAGGGGGCTCGAGGAGCAGTTCTTC | CASSYRDRGLEEQFF | TRBD1 | - | TRBJ2-1 | TRBV7-9
TGTGCCAGTAGTACCGATCTTCCAAGGGCCACCACTGAAGCTTTCTTT | CASSTDLPRATTEAFF | - | once | TRBJ1-1 | TRBV19
TGTGCCAGCAGCCAAGATATCGCCCTCTCCTACGAGCAGTACTTC | CASSQDIALSYEQYF | - | - | TRBJ2-7 | TRBV14
TGCGCCAGCAGCCAAGACCCCCTCGGGGGTGAGCAGTTCTTC | CASSQDPLGGEQFF | - | - | TRBJ2-1 | TRBV4-1
TGCGCCAGCAGCCAGCCCAGACAAAACCACGAGCAGTACTTC | CASSQPRQNHEQYF | - | - | TRBJ2-7 | TRBV4-1
TGTGCCAGCAGCCCGACCTACGAGCAGTACTTC | CASSPTYEQYF | - | - | TRBJ2-7 | TRBV7-8
TGCGCCAGCAGCGCGGACGGGACAGGGGATGAAAAACTGTTTTTT | CASSADGTGDEKLFF | TRBD1 | few | TRBJ1-4 | TRBV4-1
TGCAGACGACTCTATGGCTACACCTTC | CRRLYGYTF | - | - | TRBJ1-2 | TRBV20-1
TGTGCCAGCAGCATCCTGGCGGAAGAAGAGCCCCAGCATTTT | CASSILAEEEPQHF | - | - | TRBJ1-5 | TRBV28
TGTGCCAGCAGTGCGGGGACCCGCTCCTACGAGCAGTACTTC | CASSAGTRSYEQYF | - | - | TRBJ2-7 | TRBV2
TGTGCCAGTTCCGAGGGGGCAAGGGGGCCCCAGCATTTT | CASSEGARGPQHF | TRBD1 | - | TRBJ1-5 | TRBV2
TGTGCCAGTAGCGCTCCTAGAGCGGCCTCCTACAATGAGCAGTTCTTC | CASSAPRAASYNEQFF | - | - | TRBJ2-1 | TRBV19